This T cell receptor (beta chain) came from a study of cytomegalovirus exposure and HLA in healthy donors. Findings and caveats of the study: As a later analysis showed, a missense DCLRE1C variant was linked to trimming of TCR beta V- and J-genes.

This clone was detected only a few times. Its antigen is as yet unknown. The germline gives CDR1 MGHRA, CDR2 YSYEKL. The V and J ends lost 4 bases and 1 base, in that order; junction bases with no gene match: 6. CDR3 size: 16 residues. The PCR was carried out with 60 Vbeta primers and 13 Jbeta primers. Authors' methods: Unique TCR beta chains totaled about 73 million in a later count, with approximately 11 million of them shared. Clones were sequenced by immunoSEQ multiplex PCR, and TCRdb holds only the in-frame ones, with some missing. The DNA was the basis for D and trimming; V, J and clone size are from that table. The top ten hold roughly 3% of the sample, which has some 140,000 clones, around three quarters seen once.

The clonotype was recovered from a man in his forties in good health and CMV-seronegative. Sequencing used PBMCs. This chain connects TRBV4-1 to TRBJ1-5; 8 bases map to TRBD1. CDR3 protein: CASSLRTGLSNQPQHF. CDR3 sequence (DNA): TGCGCCAGCAGCCTACGGACAGGGTTAAGCAATCAGCCCCAGCATTTT.